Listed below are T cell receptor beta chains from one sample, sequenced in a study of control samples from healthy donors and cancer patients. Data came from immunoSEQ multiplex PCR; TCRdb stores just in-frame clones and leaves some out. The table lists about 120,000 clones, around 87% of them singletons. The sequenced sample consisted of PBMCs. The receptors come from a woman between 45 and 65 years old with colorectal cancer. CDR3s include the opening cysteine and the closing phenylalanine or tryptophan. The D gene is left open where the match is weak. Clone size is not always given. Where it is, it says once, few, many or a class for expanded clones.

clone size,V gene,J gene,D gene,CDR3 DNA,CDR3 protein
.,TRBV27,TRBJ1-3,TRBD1,TGTGCCAGCAGTCTAACAGGGGGCACTGGAAACACCATATATTTT,CASSLTGGTGNTIYF
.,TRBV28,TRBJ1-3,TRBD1,TGTGCCAGCAGTTTCCCGGGACAGAAAAACACCATATATTTT,CASSFPGQKNTIYF
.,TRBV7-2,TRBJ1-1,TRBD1,TGTGCCAGCAGCTCGAGGACAGGGCCAGGGAACACTGAAGCTTTCTTT,CASSSRTGPGNTEAFF
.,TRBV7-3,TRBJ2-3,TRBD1,TGTGCCAGCAGCTTTCAGATTTTGCAGGGGGCAGATACGCAGTATTTT,CASSFQILQGADTQYF
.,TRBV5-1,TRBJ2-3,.,TGCGCCAGCAGCTCAACCGGGGTACCTAGGGGCGTCGGCACAGATACGCAGTATTTT,CASSSTGVPRGVGTDTQYF
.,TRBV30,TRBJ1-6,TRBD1,TGTGCCTCTAGACGCGGGACAGGGGATAATTCACCCCTCCACTTT,CASRRGTGDNSPLHF
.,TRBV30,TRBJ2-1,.,TGTGCCTGGAGTGGGTCTGGGGAGCAGTTCTTC,CAWSGSGEQFF
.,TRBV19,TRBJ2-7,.,TGTGCCAGTAGTATAGTTCTCGCGGGACGTTTGCCCTACGAGCAGTACTTC,CASSIVLAGRLPYEQYF
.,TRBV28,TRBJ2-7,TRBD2,TGTGCCAGCAGTTTCATACCCCGGAGCGGGAGGACTCCATTATCAACCTACGAGCAGTACTTC,CASSFIPRSGRTPLSTYEQYF
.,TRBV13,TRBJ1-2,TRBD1,TGTGCCAGCAGCACAGGAGGGGACAGATCTATACCTAACTATGGCTACACCTTC,CASSTGGDRSIPNYGYTF
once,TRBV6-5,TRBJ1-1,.,TGTGCCAGCAGTTACTCCGTGGGCACTGAAGCTTTCTTT,CASSYSVGTEAFF
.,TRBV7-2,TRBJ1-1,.,TGTGCCAGCAGCTTAGGTTCAGGCACTGAAGCTTTCTTT,CASSLGSGTEAFF
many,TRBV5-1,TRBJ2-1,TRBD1,TGCGCCAGCAGCGTGAGGGGACAGGGGACCTACAATGAGCAGTTCTTC,CASSVRGQGTYNEQFF
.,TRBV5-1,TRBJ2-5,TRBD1,TGCGCCAGCAGCTTGGATGGACAGGGTTGGGAGACCCAGTACTTC,CASSLDGQGWETQYF
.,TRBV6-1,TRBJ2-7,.,TGTGCCAGCAGTGAACAGGGTCTGGGGTCCTACGAGCAGTACTTC,CASSEQGLGSYEQYF
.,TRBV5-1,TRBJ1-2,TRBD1,TGCGCCAGCAGCTTGATAGGGGGCGCGAACTATGGCTACACCTTC,CASSLIGGANYGYTF
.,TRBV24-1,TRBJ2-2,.,TGTGCCACCGGGGACGGGGAGCTGTTTTTT,CATGDGELFF
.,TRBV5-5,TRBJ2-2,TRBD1,TGTGCCAGCAGCGAACTCGGGACAGGGAACGCCGGGGAGCTGTTTTTT,CASSELGTGNAGELFF
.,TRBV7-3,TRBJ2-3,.,TGTGCCAGCAGCCCCCAACCAAGCACAGATACGCAGTATTTT,CASSPQPSTDTQYF
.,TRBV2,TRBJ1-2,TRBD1,TGTGCCAGAGGAACGGACAGGGGATTTGGCTACACCTTC,CARGTDRGFGYTF
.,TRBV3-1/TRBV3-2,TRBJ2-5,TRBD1,TGTGCCAGCAGCCCGACAGGGGGCGCAGAGACCCAGTACTTC,CASSPTGGAETQYF
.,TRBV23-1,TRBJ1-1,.,TGCGCCAGCTCCCCGGGGAGCGGGATTGAAGCTTTCTTT,CASSPGSGIEAFF
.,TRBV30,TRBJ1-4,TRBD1,TGTGCCTGGAGTGTACAAGGGGGCACTGAAAAACTGTTTTTT,CAWSVQGGTEKLFF
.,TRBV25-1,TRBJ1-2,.,TGTGCCAGCAGTGAAAGACAGCGTTATGGCTACACCTTC,CASSERQRYGYTF
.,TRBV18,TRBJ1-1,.,TGTGCCAGCTCACCGGAGGCGGGGAACACTGAAGCTTTCTTT,CASSPEAGNTEAFF
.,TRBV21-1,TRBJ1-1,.,TGTGCCAGCAGCATACTGGGGACGAACACTGAAGCTTTCTTT,CASSILGTNTEAFF
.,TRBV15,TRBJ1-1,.,TGTGCCACCAGCAGAGTAACAGGGTACACTGAAGCTTTCTTT,CATSRVTGYTEAFF
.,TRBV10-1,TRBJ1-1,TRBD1,TGCGCCAGCCAGCAACCGTGGGACAGGCATCGCCCCTGGTTGTCGGCTGAAGCTTTCTTT,CASQQPWDRHRPWLSAEAFF
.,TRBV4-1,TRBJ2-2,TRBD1,TGCGCCAGCAGCCAAGATCCGACAGGGGTAGGCGGGGAGCTGTTTTTT,CASSQDPTGVGGELFF
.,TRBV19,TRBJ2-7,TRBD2,TGTGCCAGTAGTAAGGCGGGAGTCAGCGGGAGTAGCGAGCAGTACTTC,CASSKAGVSGSSEQYF
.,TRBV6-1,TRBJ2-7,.,TGTGCCAGCAGTGAAGCGCAGGGCCAGGGTGGGGGCGAGCAGTACTTC,CASSEAQGQGGGEQYF